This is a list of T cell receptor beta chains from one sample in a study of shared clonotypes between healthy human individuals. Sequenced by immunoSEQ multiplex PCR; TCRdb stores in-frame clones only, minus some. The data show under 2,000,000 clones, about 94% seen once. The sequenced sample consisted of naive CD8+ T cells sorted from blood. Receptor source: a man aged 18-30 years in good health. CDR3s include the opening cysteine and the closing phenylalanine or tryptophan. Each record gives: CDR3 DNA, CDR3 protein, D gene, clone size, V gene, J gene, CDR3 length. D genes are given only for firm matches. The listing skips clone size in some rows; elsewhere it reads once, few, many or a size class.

CDR3nt: TGCGCCAGCAGCCAGCACCTGGACAGGGGCGCGGATCGGGATACGCAGTATTTT
CDR3aa: CASSQHLDRGADRDTQYF
d_gene: TRBD1
abundance: .
v_gene: TRBV4-1
j_gene: TRBJ2-3
len: 18

CDR3nt: TGTGCCAACACCACCTATGAAGGGACAGGGAATTGGACAAACTATGGCTACACCTTC
CDR3aa: CANTTYEGTGNWTNYGYTF
d_gene: TRBD1
abundance: once
v_gene: TRBV7-6
j_gene: TRBJ1-2
len: 19

CDR3nt: TGCGCCAGCAGCTTGGACTCGTACAATGAGCAGTTCTTC
CDR3aa: CASSLDSYNEQFF
d_gene: .
abundance: .
v_gene: TRBV5-1
j_gene: TRBJ2-1
len: 13

CDR3nt: TGTGCCAGCAGCTTGGCCGCGCGGGGGGGCCCGTCTGGAAACACCATATATTTT
CDR3aa: CASSLAARGGPSGNTIYF
d_gene: .
abundance: .
v_gene: TRBV5-6
j_gene: TRBJ1-3
len: 18

CDR3nt: TGCGCCAGCAGCTGGGGTGTATCGAACGAGCAGTACTTC
CDR3aa: CASSWGVSNEQYF
d_gene: .
abundance: .
v_gene: TRBV5-1
j_gene: TRBJ2-7
len: 13

CDR3nt: TGTGCCAGTAGTATGGGGACAGGGGGCGTTTACACTGAAGCTTTCTTT
CDR3aa: CASSMGTGGVYTEAFF
d_gene: TRBD1
abundance: once
v_gene: TRBV19
j_gene: TRBJ1-1
len: 16

CDR3nt: TGCGCCAGCAGCCAGTGGACAGAGAACACCGGGGAGCTGTTTTTT
CDR3aa: CASSQWTENTGELFF
d_gene: .
abundance: .
v_gene: TRBV4-3
j_gene: TRBJ2-2
len: 15

CDR3nt: TGTGCCAGCCACTCGGAGGGTCTGTTGTTTTTT
CDR3aa: CASHSEGLLFF
d_gene: .
abundance: .
v_gene: TRBV6-5
j_gene: TRBJ2-2
len: 11

CDR3nt: TGTGCCAGCAGCACGGGACAGGGGCCAGACTATGGCTACACCTTC
CDR3aa: CASSTGQGPDYGYTF
d_gene: TRBD1
abundance: once
v_gene: TRBV13
j_gene: TRBJ1-2
len: 15

CDR3nt: TGCGCCAGCAGCCAAGGGGTGGGACTAGGTTCCACAGATACGCAGTATTTT
CDR3aa: CASSQGVGLGSTDTQYF
d_gene: TRBD2
abundance: .
v_gene: TRBV4-3
j_gene: TRBJ2-3
len: 17

CDR3nt: TGTGCCAGCAATAGGGGGGGCTATGCTCCTGGCAATGAGCAGTTCTTC
CDR3aa: CASNRGGYAPGNEQFF
d_gene: .
abundance: once
v_gene: TRBV27
j_gene: TRBJ2-1
len: 16

CDR3nt: TGTGCTAGCAGCTTAGGATCAACTCCGAGACAGGCTGATGACCAGCCCCAGCATTTT
CDR3aa: CASSLGSTPRQADDQPQHF
d_gene: .
abundance: .
v_gene: TRBV7-7
j_gene: TRBJ1-5
len: 19

CDR3nt: TGTGCCAGCAGCTTAGCACCGGGACTAGCGGGAGCAAGAGATACGCAGTATTTT
CDR3aa: CASSLAPGLAGARDTQYF
d_gene: TRBD2
abundance: .
v_gene: TRBV7-2
j_gene: TRBJ2-3
len: 18

CDR3nt: TGTGCCAGCAGCGTAGGGGCTAGCGGCCTCTCGGATGAGCAGTTCTTC
CDR3aa: CASSVGASGLSDEQFF
d_gene: TRBD2
abundance: .
v_gene: TRBV9
j_gene: TRBJ2-1
len: 16

CDR3nt: TGTGCCAGCAGCTATCCAGGGGGCGCAGAGACCCAGTACTTC
CDR3aa: CASSYPGGAETQYF
d_gene: TRBD1
abundance: .
v_gene: TRBV7-6
j_gene: TRBJ2-5
len: 14

CDR3nt: TGCGCCAGCAGCCAAGAACAGGGATCTGGAAACACCATATATTTT
CDR3aa: CASSQEQGSGNTIYF
d_gene: .
abundance: .
v_gene: TRBV4-3
j_gene: TRBJ1-3
len: 15

CDR3nt: TGTGCCAGCAGCTTAGGCCACGGGGAGCTGTTTTTT
CDR3aa: CASSLGHGELFF
d_gene: .
abundance: .
v_gene: TRBV11-2
j_gene: TRBJ2-2
len: 12

CDR3nt: TGTGCCAGCAGCCAAACGATGGGCTATGGCTACACCTTC
CDR3aa: CASSQTMGYGYTF
d_gene: .
abundance: .
v_gene: TRBV11-2
j_gene: TRBJ1-2
len: 13

CDR3nt: TGTGCCAGCAGGGTCACTAGCGGGGCCGTCCACGAGCAGTACTTC
CDR3aa: CASRVTSGAVHEQYF
d_gene: TRBD2
abundance: once
v_gene: TRBV6-1
j_gene: TRBJ2-7
len: 15